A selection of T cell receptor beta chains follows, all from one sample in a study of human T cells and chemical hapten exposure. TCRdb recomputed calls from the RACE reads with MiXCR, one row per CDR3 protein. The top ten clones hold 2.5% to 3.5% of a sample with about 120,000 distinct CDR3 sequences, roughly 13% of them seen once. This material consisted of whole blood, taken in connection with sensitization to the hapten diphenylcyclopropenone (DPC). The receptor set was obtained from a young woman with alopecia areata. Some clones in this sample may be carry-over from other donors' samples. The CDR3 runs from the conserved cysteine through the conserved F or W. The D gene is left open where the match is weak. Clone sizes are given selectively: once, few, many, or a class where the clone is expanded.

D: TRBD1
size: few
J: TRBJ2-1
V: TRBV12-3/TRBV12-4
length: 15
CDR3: CASSLGQGFLDEQFF

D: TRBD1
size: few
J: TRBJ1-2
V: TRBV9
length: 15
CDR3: CASSAPDWTGYGYTF

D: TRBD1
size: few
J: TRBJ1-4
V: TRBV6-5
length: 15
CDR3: CASRPDRGPSEKLFF

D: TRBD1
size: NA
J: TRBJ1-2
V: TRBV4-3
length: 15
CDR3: CASSPRDRGIYGYTF

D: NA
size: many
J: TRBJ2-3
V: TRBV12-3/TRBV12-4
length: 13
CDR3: CASTPGEEDTQYF

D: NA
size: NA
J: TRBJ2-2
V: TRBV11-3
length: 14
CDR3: CASSLSGFTGELFF

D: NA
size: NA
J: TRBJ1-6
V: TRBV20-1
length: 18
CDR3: CSARDKYSSGTYNSPLHF

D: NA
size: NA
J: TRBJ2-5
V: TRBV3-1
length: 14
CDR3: CASSATRRGETQYF

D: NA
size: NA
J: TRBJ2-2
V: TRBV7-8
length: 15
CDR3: CASSLAFAGTGELFF

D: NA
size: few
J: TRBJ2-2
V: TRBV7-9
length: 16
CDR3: CASSLALMIGTGELFF

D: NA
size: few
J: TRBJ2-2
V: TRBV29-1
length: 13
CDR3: CSVEPSNTGELFF

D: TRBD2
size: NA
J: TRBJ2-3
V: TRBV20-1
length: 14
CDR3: CSAIGGGNTDTQYF

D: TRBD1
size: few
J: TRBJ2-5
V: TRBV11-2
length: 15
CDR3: CASSLVRGRQETQYF

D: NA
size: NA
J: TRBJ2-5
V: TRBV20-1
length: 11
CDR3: CSTKIQETQYF

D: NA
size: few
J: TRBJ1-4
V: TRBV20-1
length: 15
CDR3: CSASATGGRNEKLFF

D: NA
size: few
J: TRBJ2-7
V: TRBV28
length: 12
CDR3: CASSPQNYEQYF

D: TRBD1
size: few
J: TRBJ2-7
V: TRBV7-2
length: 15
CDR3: CASSLAGTDAYEQYF

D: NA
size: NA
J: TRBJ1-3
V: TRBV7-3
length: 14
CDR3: CASSPGTFGNTIYF

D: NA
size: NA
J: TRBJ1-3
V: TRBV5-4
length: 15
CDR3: CASRPAGSSGNTIYF

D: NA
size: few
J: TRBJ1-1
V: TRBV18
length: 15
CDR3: CASSPPIQGRPEAFF

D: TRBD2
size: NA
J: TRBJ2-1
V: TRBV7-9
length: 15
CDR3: CASHSVAGTNNEQFF

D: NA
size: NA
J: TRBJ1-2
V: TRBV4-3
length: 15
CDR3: CASSQDTGQFGGYTF

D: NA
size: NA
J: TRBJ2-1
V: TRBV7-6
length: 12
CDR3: CASSRGTNEQFF

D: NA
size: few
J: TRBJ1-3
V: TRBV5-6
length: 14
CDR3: CASSLRGAGNTIYF

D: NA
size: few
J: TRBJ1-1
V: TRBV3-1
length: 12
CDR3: CASTIGASEAFF

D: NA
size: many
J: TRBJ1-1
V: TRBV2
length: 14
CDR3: CASIRRPMNTEAFF

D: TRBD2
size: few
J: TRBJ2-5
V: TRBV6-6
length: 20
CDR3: CASSPQPPGASGGSQETQYF

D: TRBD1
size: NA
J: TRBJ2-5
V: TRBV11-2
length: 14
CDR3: CASSPIGTAETQYF

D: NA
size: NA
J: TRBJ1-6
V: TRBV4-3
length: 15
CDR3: CASSPDSSYNSPLHF

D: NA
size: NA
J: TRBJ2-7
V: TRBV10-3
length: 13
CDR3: CARTWLGSYEQYF

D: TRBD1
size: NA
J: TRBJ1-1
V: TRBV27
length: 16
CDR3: CASSWTGVSRDTEAFF

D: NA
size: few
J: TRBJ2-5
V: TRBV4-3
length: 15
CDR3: CASSQEGGIQETQYF

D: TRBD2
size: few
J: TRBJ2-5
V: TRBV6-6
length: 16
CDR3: CASSSLAGGRQETQYF

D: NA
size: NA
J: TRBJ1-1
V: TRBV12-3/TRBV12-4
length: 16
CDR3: CASSPPLGAGGTEAFF

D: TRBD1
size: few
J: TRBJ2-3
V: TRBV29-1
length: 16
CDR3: CSVIALQGTLTDTQYF

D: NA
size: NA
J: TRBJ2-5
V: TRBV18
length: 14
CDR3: CASSPQGGAETQYF

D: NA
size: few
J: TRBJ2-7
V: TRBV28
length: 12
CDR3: CASRGSLYEQYF

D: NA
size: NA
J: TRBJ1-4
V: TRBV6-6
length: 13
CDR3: CASSSPINEKLFF

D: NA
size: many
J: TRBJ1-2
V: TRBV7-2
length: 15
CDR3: CASSADRFLGYGYTF

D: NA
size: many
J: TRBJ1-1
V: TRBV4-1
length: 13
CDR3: CASSRGSNTEAFF

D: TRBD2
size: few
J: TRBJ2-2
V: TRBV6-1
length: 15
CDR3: CASSESGGDAGELFF

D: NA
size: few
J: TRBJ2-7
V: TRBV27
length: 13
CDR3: CASSLIGRDEQYF